One sample yielded the 10 T cell receptor beta chains listed below, sequenced in a study of T cells in women clearing cervical HPV infection. Sequencing used immunoSEQ multiplex PCR; TCRdb keeps in-frame clones, though not all of them. The sample table includes approximately 41,000 clones. Input material: blood buffy coat. These receptors came from a woman between 18 and 70 years old with a cervical HPV16 infection that either progressed to CIN3+ or cleared (not recorded which).

Details on this clone: The CDR3 end falls 3 residues outside the read, so it is completed with the germline J gene. The chain carries TRBV2 and TRBJ1-6, with 9 bases that match TRBD1. This CDR3 contains 14 residues. With 6 bases clipped from V and 7 bases from J, the junction kept 4 bases outside the gene matches. Per germline, CDR1 SNHLY and CDR2 FYNNEI. CDR3 amino acids: CASRTGQGNSPLHF. CDR3 DNA (partial): TGTGCCAGCAGAACGGGACAGGGCAATTCACCC. The full variable domain, completed using reference TRBV2 and TRBJ1-6, is EPEVTQTPSHQVTQMGQEVILRCVPISNHLYFYWYRQILGQKVEFLVSFYNNEISEKSEIFDDQFSVERPDGSNFTLKIRSTKLEDSAMYFCASRTGQGNSPLHFGNGTRLTVT.

As regards this clone: The missing CDR3 end, 3 residues past where the read stops, is filled in from the germline J gene. V gene TRBV10-2 combines with J gene TRBJ2-3; 10 positions agree with TRBD2. Trimming at V came to 10 bases and at J to 3 bases, leaving 7 bases not matched to a gene. Germline CDR1 and CDR2: WSHSY and SAAADI. There are 14 residues in the CDR3. Here the CDR3 reads CATPLAGETDTQYF. The CDR3 DNA, read in part, is TGCGCCACCCCTCTAGCGGGGGAAACAGATACG.

Concerning this clone itself: The read terminates 3 residues before the CDR3 end, so the remaining end is supplied by the germline J gene. This chain connects TRBV10-2 to TRBJ1-2; 7 bases align to TRBD1. The CDR3 totals 16 residues. After removal of 0 bases from V and 7 bases from J, the junction contained 11 bases not matched to a gene. The germline CDR1 and CDR2 sequences are WSHSY and SAAADI. This CDR3 reads CASSESIDRAGRGYTF. The CDR3 DNA, read in part, is TGCGCCAGCAGTGAGTCAATAGACAGGGCAGGGCGTGGC.

Incomplete CDR3 DNA: TGTGCCAGCTCACCCCCCGAGCTCTATAATTCACCC. It specifies CASSPPELYNSP. The full CDR3 sequence reads CASSPPELYNSPLHF. The chain links TRBV18 to TRBJ1-6; D unresolved. With the read ending 3 residues before the CDR3 end, the germline J gene is used to fill in that end. The germline gives CDR1 KGHSH, CDR2 LQKENI. The CDR3 consists of 15 residues. V was clipped by 3 bases and J by 3 bases, with 9 bases between them.

Remarks on this clone: The read comes to an end 3 residues before the CDR3 does, leaving the germline J gene to fill in the end. V is TRBV19 and J is TRBJ1-4; weak D call: TRBD1 (5 bases). CDR1 LNHDA and CDR2 SQIVND come from the germline V gene (reference sequence). The CDR3 has 17 amino acids. V shed 1 base and J shed 8 bases, with 20 bases lying between them. CDR3 DNA (partial): TGTGCCAGTAGTATAGCCGCGTTTCTGACAGAGTTCGAAAAA. This gives the protein CASSIAAFLTEFEK. The complete CDR3 reads CASSIAAFLTEFEKLFF.

Turning to this clone: The DNA ends 3 residues before the CDR3 does, and the rest of the CDR3 is filled in from the germline J gene. This chain joins TRBV7-8 and TRBJ1-2; unclear D gene. Germline V gives CDR1 SGHVS, CDR2 FQNEAQ. The CDR3 consists of 15 residues. Deletions cut 1 base from V and 7 bases from J, with 16 bases between. CDR3 bases read: TGTGCCAGCAGCTTAGGGGCCAGTCCGCCCGGTGGC. It codes for CASSLGASPPGG. The whole CDR3 protein is CASSLGASPPGGYTF.

On this clone: The read halts 3 residues ahead of the CDR3 end, with the missing end drawn from the germline J gene. The same CDR3 is also encoded by other DNA sequences in this sample. The V gene is TRBV12-3 or TRBV12-4, the J gene TRBJ2-3; a possible D gene is TRBD2 (6 bases). Trimming left V 5 bases short and J 0 bases short, with 12 bases between. CDR3 length: 15 residues. CDR3 DNA, as far as it was read: TGTGCCAGCAGTCTCGACGGGACTAGCACAGATACG. Translating gives CASSLDGTSTDT. From start to end, the CDR3 is CASSLDGTSTDTQYF.

This clone counts as medium-sized (0.01 to 0.1%) by frequency. The CDR3 end lies 3 residues beyond the end of the read and is filled in from the germline J gene. This chain connects TRBV4-2 to TRBJ1-1, with TRBD1 matching over 9 bases. The CDR3 runs 20 residues. From germline, CDR1 is LGHNA and CDR2 YNFKEQ. This CDR3 is CASSPTGGWLLNTLDSVAFF. CDR3 DNA (partial): TGTGCCAGCAGCCCGACAGGGGGGTGGCTCCTTAATACCCTCGATTCTGTC.

Note on this clone: The read halts 3 residues ahead of the CDR3 end, with the missing end drawn from the germline J gene. The chain carries TRBV5-5 and TRBJ1-1, with unresolved D. The CDR3 is 15 amino acids. V was cut by 1 base and J by 0 bases, with 10 bases left in between. Germline V lookup: CDR1 SGHKS, CDR2 YYEKEE (reference sequence). Partial CDR3 DNA: TGTGCCAGCAGCTTGCAGGCCTCAATGAACACTGAA. Its translation is CASSLQASMNTE. The whole CDR3 region reads CASSLQASMNTEAFF.

Turning to this clone: Sequencing ends 3 residues short of the CDR3 end; the germline J gene provides the rest. The V and J genes are TRBV9 and TRBJ2-3; D is unresolved. Germline values: CDR1 SGDLS, CDR2 YYNGEE. The CDR3 has 15 residues. V shed 0 bases and J shed 0 bases, with 8 bases lying between them. CDR3: CASSVGAFSTDTQYF. The part of the CDR3 DNA that was read is TGTGCCAGCAGCGTAGGCGCGTTTAGCACAGATACG.